This entry lists 8 T cell receptor beta chains sequenced from one sample in a study of cytomegalovirus exposure and HLA in healthy donors. 13 Jbeta primers and 60 Vbeta primers were used for the PCR. The table came from immunoSEQ multiplex PCR; TCRdb's copy has only in-frame clones and leaves some out. The table has about 170,000 clones, approximately 78% seen once. The sequencing input was PBMCs. These receptors were taken from a woman aged 45-59 years in good health and CMV-seropositive.

About this clone itself: Additional DNA sequences in this sample encode the identical CDR3. The J gene is TRBJ1-1, the V gene TRBV7-6; D possibly corresponds to TRBD1 (6 bases). This CDR3 contains 15 residues. Germline V gene lookup returns CDR1 SGHVS and CDR2 FNYEAQ. V was pared by 5 bases and J by 1 base, with 14 bases between. As DNA, the CDR3 is TGTGCCAGCAGCCCTAGGGGGGGGGAGAACACTGAAGCTTTCTTT. Its protein product is CASSPRGGENTEAFF.

The V gene is TRBV2, the J gene TRBJ2-7; 10 positions agree with TRBD2. CDR1 is SNHLY, CDR2 FYNNEI, per germline. V shed 4 bases, J shed 1 base, and the junction held 7 bases outside the gene matches. The CDR3 length is 16 residues. In nucleotides, the CDR3 is TGTGCCAGCAGTGTAACAGCGGGGGGGCCTTCCTACGAGCAGTACTTC. Encoded protein: CASSVTAGGPSYEQYF. Supplemented by reference TRBV2 and TRBJ2-7, the full variable domain reads EPEVTQTPSHQVTQMGQEVILRCVPISNHLYFYWYRQILGQKVEFLVSFYNNEISEKSEIFDDQFSVERPDGSNFTLKIRSTKLEDSAMYFCASSVTAGGPSYEQYFGPGTRLTVT.

This clone came up a few times. The rearrangement joins TRBV11-2 to TRBJ1-2; 9 bases are a match to TRBD1. The germline gives CDR1 SGHAT, CDR2 FQNNGV. Trimming took 4 bases from V and 5 from J; bases not matched to a gene: 17. The CDR3 runs to 18 residues. The CDR3 loop reads CASSSISRPGQGGYGYTF. CDR3 sequence (DNA): TGTGCCAGCAGCTCAATATCAAGGCCGGGACAGGGTGGATATGGCTACACCTTC.

The V call is TRBV5-6, the J call TRBJ2-6; 14 nucleotides match TRBD2. The CDR3 loop spans 18 amino acids. Losses at the gene ends were 4 bases for V and 4 bases for J; bases not matched to a gene: 7. CDR1 is SGHDT, CDR2 YYEEEE, per germline. CDR3 sequence: CASSPRLAGGLGANVLTF. CDR3 nucleotides: TGTGCCAGCAGCCCACGACTAGCGGGGGGGCTAGGGGCCAACGTCCTGACTTTC.

This clone was seen a single time. The chain uses TRBV11-3 and TRBJ2-3; D unresolved. CDR1 and CDR2 from the germline V gene are SGHNT and YENEEA. The V gene lost 0 bases and the J gene lost 11 bases, with 9 bases spanning the gap. The length of the CDR3 is 12 residues. DNA for the CDR3: TGTGCCAGCAGCTTAGATGAAGGAGTGCAGTATTTT. Translating gives CASSLDEGVQYF.

The rearrangement links TRBV18 to TRBJ1-1, with a weak D call TRBD1 (5 bases). Germline V lookup: CDR1 KGHSH, CDR2 LQKENI. Trimming left V 6 bases short and J 4 bases short, with 12 bases between. The CDR3 contains 13 residues. CDR3 DNA: TGTGCCAGCTCCTCGGGGGAGTTCACTGAAGCTTTCTTT. Translated, it gives CASSSGEFTEAFF.

This clone has more than one count but fewer than ten. This rearrangement joins TRBV6-4 to TRBJ2-3; D unresolved. Germline lookup yields CDR1 MRHNA and CDR2 SNTAGT. The germline V and J ends were trimmed by 2 bases and 2 bases, with 5 bases remaining between them. The CDR3 runs to 13 residues. The CDR3 region is CASSDGNTDTQYF. The CDR3 bases are TGTGCCAGCAGTGACGGCAACACAGATACGCAGTATTTT.

The rearrangement joins TRBV9 to TRBJ1-4; weak D call: TRBD1 (6 bases). V lost 3 bases and J 7 bases, leaving 13 bases between the germline ends. Germline values: CDR1 SGDLS, CDR2 YYNGEE. The CDR3 spans 14 residues. In DNA, the CDR3 is TGTGCCAGCAGCGAGGGGGGGGCCGGTGAAAAACTGTTTTTT. Translated: CASSEGGAGEKLFF.